Sequencing of this T cell receptor beta chain was carried out in a study of blood T cells in healthy people across ages. This clonotype showed up many times. The CDR3 has 14 amino acids. V was cut by 7 bases and J by 4 bases, with 14 bases left in between. Combining a sample-barcoded 5' primer with a J-beta primer mix, a second PCR ran for about 6 to 11 cycles. TCRdb passed the 5' RACE reads through MiXCR, listing each CDR3 protein once. The sample consists of around 870,000 distinct CDR3 sequences, 29% of them appearing once. This chain uses TRBV12-3 or TRBV12-4 with TRBJ2-1; D is possibly TRBD1 (6 bases). The sample taken for sequencing was blood. The sequence was obtained from an elderly woman in good health. In DNA form, the CDR3 reads TGTGCCAGCATCCGCAGGGGCGAATACAATGAGCAGTTCTTC. Its translation: CASIRRGEYNEQFF.